This T cell receptor beta chain comes out of a study of CD8 T cells in ankylosing spondylitis. Study results and limitations: There was a TCR beta motif, made of 7 or 8 highly homologous variants, that appeared characteristic of ankylosing spondylitis blood. In reactive arthritis synovial fluid and blood, some motif variants had been reported before. Reportedly, significant enrichment of disease-linked clones occurred in matched ankylosing spondylitis synovial fluid.

Making the TCR beta libraries involved quantitative 5'-RACE with molecular barcodes. TCRdb passed the 5' RACE reads through MiXCR, listing each CDR3 protein once. Of some 220,000 distinct CDR3 sequences in the sample, approximately 8% are singletons; the top ten hold more than 4.5%. CDR1 KGHDR and CDR2 SFDVKD come from the germline V gene. The CDR3 is made up of 15 amino acids. Unmatched junction bases numbered 2, after V lost 5 bases and J lost 0 bases. This clonotype was counted many times. Its cognate antigen is unknown. The specimen sequenced was blood, either unsorted or a sorted T cell fraction (not recorded which). The genes are TRBV24-1 and TRBJ2-2, with TRBD1 identical over 7 bases. This receptor was obtained from a female donor with ankylosing spondylitis or in good health (not recorded which). CDR3 sequence: CATSVGTANTGELFF. The CDR3 bases are TGTGCCACCAGTGTTGGGACAGCGAACACCGGGGAGCTGTTTTTT.